Listed here are 8 T cell receptor beta chains from one sample, sequenced in a study of T cell responses to AZD1222 COVID-19 vaccine. The assay was immunoSEQ multiplex PCR, and TCRdb's table has in-frame clones only and misses some. The sample yields around 110,000 clones, around 92% seen once. Specimen: peripheral blood, collected on day 0 of AZD1222 vaccination. Receptors were obtained from an adult in good health.

CDR3: CASSSNLDWNTEAFF. The CDR3 DNA reads TGTGCCAGCAGTTCGAATCTGGACTGGAACACTGAAGCTTTCTTT. The V call is TRBV6-5, the J call TRBJ1-1; no firm D call. V gave up 4 bases and J gave up 1 base, with 13 bases separating them. CDR3 length: 15 residues. The germline gives CDR1 MNHEY, CDR2 SVGAGI.

The V and J genes are TRBV5-4 and TRBJ2-7; 7 nucleotides match TRBD1. The CDR3 length is 12 residues. Germline loops: CDR1 SGHNT, CDR2 YYREEE (reference sequence). The V segment lost 4 bases and the J segment 5 bases; nucleotides outside the gene matches: 3. CDR3 amino acids: CASSLGQDEQYF. The CDR3 nucleotides read TGTGCCAGCAGCCTCGGACAGGACGAGCAGTACTTC.

The chain uses TRBV7-9 and TRBJ2-3; D may be TRBD2 (5 bases). CDR1 and CDR2 (germline): SEHNR, FQNEAQ (reference sequence). This CDR3 comprises 15 residues. Trimming took off 2 bases at V and 6 bases at J, with 15 bases between the two ends. The CDR3 nucleotides are TGTGCCAGCAGCTTACGCGCGGGTCTCGTGGATACGCAGTATTTT. Its protein product is CASSLRAGLVDTQYF.

The chain carries TRBV29-1 and TRBJ1-2; D not resolved. CDR3 size: 13 residues. CDR1 SQVTM and CDR2 ANQGSEA come from the germline V gene. The V gene lost 0 bases and the J gene lost 2 bases, with 7 bases spanning the gap. CDR3: CSVEDKSNYGYTF. The CDR3 nucleotides read TGCAGCGTTGAAGACAAGTCAAACTATGGCTACACCTTC.

V gene TRBV5-1 combines with J gene TRBJ1-2; 7 nucleotides align to TRBD1. The J segment lost 3 bases and the V segment lost 4 bases, leaving 3 bases of the junction unmatched. The CDR3 sequence is 13 residues long. Germline lookup yields CDR1 SGHRS and CDR2 YFSETQ. DNA for the CDR3: TGCGCCAGCAGCCCTGGACAGGACTATGGCTACACCTTC. As protein: CASSPGQDYGYTF.

This chain uses TRBV27 with TRBJ2-1; TRBD2 matches 10 bases. Germline-derived CDR1 and CDR2 are MNHEY and SMNVEV (reference sequence). The J segment lost 2 bases and the V segment lost 6 bases, leaving 4 bases of the junction unmatched. This CDR3 spans 15 amino acids. The CDR3: CASRGGLAAYNEQFF. The CDR3 nucleotides are TGTGCCAGCAGGGGAGGACTAGCGGCCTACAATGAGCAGTTCTTC.

The chain uses TRBV19 and TRBJ2-7; D is undetermined. This CDR3 spans 17 amino acids. V lost 6 bases and J lost 7, with 28 bases in between. Germline CDR1 LNHDA, CDR2 SQIVND (reference sequence). The CDR3 DNA follows: TGTGCCAGTAGAACAACAGCATCGTTCGGGTTGTCTGGTGAGCAGTACTTC. Translated: CASRTTASFGLSGEQYF.

This sequence joins TRBV28 and TRBJ1-4, with D uncertain. V lost 2 bases to trimming and J lost 10 bases, with 8 bases between them. The CDR3 has 12 residues. Germline CDR1 and CDR2: MDHEN and SYDVKM. The CDR3 nucleotides read TGTGCCAGCAGTTTACTTCAGAGAAAACTGTTTTTT. As protein: CASSLLQRKLFF. The full variable domain, in which reference TRBV28 and TRBJ1-4 provide the parts outside the CDR3, is DVKVTQSSRYLVKRTGEKVFLECVQDMDHENMFWYRQDPGLGLRLIYFSYDVKMKEKGDIPEGYSVSREKKERFSLILESASTNQTSMYLCASSLLQRKLFFGSGTQLSVL.